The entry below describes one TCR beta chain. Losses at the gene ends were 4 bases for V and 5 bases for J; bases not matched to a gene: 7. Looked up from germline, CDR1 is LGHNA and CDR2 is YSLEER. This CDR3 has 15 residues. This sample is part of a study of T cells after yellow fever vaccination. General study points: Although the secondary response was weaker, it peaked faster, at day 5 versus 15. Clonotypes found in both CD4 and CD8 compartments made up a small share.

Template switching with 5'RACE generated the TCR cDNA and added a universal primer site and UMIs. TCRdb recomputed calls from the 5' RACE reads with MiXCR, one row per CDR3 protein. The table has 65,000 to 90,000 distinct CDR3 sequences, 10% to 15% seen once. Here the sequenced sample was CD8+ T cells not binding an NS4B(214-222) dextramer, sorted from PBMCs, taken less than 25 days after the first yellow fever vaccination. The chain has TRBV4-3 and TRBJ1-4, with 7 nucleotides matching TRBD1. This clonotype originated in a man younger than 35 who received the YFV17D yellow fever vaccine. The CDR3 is CASSLRTGMNEKLFF. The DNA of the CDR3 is TGCGCCAGCAGCCTAAGGACAGGCATGAATGAAAAACTGTTTTTT.